One and the same sample provided the 5 T cell receptor beta chains below, sequenced in a study of blood T cell repertoires in COVID-19. The data were produced by immunoSEQ multiplex PCR, yet TCRdb's version contains in-frame clones alone and is incomplete. The table records 200,000 to 300,000 clones, around 84% of them present only once. The sequencing input was peripheral blood. The origin of the receptors is a man aged 55 to 70 with acute or convalescent COVID-19.

The genes are TRBV5-1 and TRBJ1-1; 7 bases line up with TRBD1. This CDR3 spans 15 amino acids. The V gene's germline CDR1 is SGHRS and CDR2 YFSETQ. After removal of 5 bases from V and 0 bases from J, the junction contained 7 bases not matched to a gene. CDR3 DNA: TGCGCCAGCAGTTACTACAGGGGCTTGAACACTGAAGCTTTCTTT. It codes for CASSYYRGLNTEAFF.

V is TRBV11-2 and J is TRBJ2-7, with D possibly being TRBD1 (6 bases). The CDR3 loop spans 13 amino acids. The germline V and J ends were trimmed by 5 bases and 5 bases, with 13 bases remaining between them. Looked up from germline, CDR1 is SGHAT and CDR2 is FQNNGV. DNA of the CDR3: TGTGCCAGCAGCCTCTGGGACACCCACGAGCAGTACTTC. Protein: CASSLWDTHEQYF.

This clone was counted only a few times. The V call is TRBV30, the J call TRBJ1-5; D gene uncertain. Trimming stripped 1 base from V and 2 bases from J, with 9 bases between. The CDR3 spans 14 residues. Germline-derived CDR1 and CDR2 are GTSNPN and SVGIG (reference sequence). The chain's CDR3 is CAWSGGAGNQPQHF. The CDR3, as DNA: TGTGCCTGGAGTGGGGGAGCAGGCAATCAGCCCCAGCATTTT.

The chain uses TRBV29-1 and TRBJ2-5, with TRBD1 matching 11 bases. V shed 8 bases and J 4 bases; nucleotides not matched to a gene: 12. This CDR3 has 15 amino acids. CDR1 and CDR2 from the germline V gene are SQVTM and ANQGSEA. CDR3 nucleotides: TGCAGCCCCCATCGAGGACAGGGGGCGGGAGAGACCCAGTACTTC. Translating gives CSPHRGQGAGETQYF.

J is TRBJ2-1 and V is TRBV18; 8 positions agree with TRBD2. Trimming took 6 bases from V and 6 from J; bases not matched to a gene: 10. The germline V gene encodes CDR1 KGHSH and CDR2 LQKENI. The CDR3 extends over 15 amino acids. The CDR3 spells CASSQSGGGFNEQFF. In DNA form, the CDR3 reads TGTGCCAGCTCTCAAAGCGGGGGAGGCTTCAATGAGCAGTTCTTC.